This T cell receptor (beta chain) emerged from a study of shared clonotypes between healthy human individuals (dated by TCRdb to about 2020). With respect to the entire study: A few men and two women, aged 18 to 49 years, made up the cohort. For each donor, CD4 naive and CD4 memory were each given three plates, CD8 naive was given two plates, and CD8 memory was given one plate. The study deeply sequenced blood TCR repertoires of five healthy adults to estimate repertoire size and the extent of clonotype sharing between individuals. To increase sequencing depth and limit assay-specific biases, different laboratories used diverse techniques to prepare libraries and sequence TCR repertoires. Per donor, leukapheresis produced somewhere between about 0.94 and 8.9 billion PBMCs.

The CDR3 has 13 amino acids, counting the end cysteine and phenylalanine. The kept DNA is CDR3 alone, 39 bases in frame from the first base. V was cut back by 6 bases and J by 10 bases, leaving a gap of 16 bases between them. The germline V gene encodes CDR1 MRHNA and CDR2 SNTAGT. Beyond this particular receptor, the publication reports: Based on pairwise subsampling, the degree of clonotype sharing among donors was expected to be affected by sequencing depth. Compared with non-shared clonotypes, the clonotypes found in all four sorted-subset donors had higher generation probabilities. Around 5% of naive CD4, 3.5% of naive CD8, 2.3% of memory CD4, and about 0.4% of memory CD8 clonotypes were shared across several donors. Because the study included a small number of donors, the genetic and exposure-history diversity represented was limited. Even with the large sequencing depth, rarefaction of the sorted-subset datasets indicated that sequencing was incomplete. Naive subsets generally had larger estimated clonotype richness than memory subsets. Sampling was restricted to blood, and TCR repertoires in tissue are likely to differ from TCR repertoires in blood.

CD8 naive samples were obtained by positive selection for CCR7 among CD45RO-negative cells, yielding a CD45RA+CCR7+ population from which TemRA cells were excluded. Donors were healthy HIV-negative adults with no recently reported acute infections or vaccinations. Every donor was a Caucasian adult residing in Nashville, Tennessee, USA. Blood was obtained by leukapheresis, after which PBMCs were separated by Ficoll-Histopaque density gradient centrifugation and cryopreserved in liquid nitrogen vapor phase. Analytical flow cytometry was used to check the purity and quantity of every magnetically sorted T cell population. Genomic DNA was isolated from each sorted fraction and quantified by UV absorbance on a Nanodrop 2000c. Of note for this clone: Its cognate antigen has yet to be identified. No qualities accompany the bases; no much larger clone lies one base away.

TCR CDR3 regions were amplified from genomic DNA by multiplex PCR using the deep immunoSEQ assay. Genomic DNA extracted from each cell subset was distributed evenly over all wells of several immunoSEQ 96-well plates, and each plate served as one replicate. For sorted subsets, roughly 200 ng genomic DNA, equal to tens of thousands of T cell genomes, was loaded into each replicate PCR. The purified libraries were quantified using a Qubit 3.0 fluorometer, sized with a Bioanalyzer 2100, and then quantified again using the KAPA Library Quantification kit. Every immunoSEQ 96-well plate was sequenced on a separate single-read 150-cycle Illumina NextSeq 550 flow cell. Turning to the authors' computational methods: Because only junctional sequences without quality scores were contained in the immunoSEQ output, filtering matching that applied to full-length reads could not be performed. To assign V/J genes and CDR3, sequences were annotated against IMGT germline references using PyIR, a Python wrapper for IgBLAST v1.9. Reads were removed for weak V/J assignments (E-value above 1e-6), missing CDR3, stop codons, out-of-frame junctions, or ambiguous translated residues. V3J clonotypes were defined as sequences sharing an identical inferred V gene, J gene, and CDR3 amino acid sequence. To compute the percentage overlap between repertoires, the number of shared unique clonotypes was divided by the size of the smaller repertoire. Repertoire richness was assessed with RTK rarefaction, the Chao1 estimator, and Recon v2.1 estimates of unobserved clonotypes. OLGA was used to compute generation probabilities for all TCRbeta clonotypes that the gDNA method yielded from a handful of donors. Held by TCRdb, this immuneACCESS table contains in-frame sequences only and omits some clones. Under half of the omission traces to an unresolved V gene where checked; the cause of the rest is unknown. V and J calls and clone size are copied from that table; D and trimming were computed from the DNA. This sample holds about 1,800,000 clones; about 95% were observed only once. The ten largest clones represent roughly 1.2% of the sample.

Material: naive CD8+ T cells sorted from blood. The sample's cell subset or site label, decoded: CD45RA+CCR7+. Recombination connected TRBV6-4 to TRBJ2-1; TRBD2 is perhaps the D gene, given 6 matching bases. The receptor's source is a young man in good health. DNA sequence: TGTGCCAGCAGCGCTGGGACTCCCAGCGAGCAGTTCTTC. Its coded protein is CASSAGTPSEQFF.